The clone carrying this T cell receptor (beta chain) was counted a single time. No antigen is known for it. These data belong to a study of cytomegalovirus exposure and HLA in healthy donors. This CDR3 region has 12 residues. Trimming took 3 bases from V and 8 from J, leaving 11 bases between them. Germline V lookup: CDR1 MGHDK, CDR2 SYGVNS. The PCR had 60 Vbeta and 13 Jbeta primers. Sequencing was performed with immunoSEQ multiplex PCR; in TCRdb, only in-frame clones are kept and a portion is missing. The sample consists of about 64,000 clones, 60% to 80% of them appearing once. Study-level points and caveats: Most of the CMV-associated TCR beta chains (in a later analysis) appeared to be HLA-restricted.

The chain carries TRBV25-1 and TRBJ2-7, with D perhaps TRBD1 (5 bases). This TCR was sampled from a male donor in good health and CMV-seropositive. Sequencing was carried out using PBMCs. The CDR3 DNA is TGTGCCAGCAGTGAGGGGCCTCTAAAGCAGTACTTC. Translating it yields CASSEGPLKQYF.